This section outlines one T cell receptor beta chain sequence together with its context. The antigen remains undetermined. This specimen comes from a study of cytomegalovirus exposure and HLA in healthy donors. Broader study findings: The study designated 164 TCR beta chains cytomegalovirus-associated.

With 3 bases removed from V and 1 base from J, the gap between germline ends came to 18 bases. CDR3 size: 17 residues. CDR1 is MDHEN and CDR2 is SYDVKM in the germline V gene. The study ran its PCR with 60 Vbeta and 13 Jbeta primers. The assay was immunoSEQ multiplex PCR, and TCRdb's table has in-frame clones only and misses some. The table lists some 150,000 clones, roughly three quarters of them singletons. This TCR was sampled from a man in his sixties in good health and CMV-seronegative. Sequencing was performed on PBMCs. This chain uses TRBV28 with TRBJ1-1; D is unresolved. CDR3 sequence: CASSLTLSDFSNTEAFF. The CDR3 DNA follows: TGTGCCAGCAGTTTGACCCTTTCAGACTTCTCGAACACTGAAGCTTTCTTT.